What follows are 3 T cell receptor beta chains derived from one specimen sequenced in a study of regulatory T cells in long-lasting Graves disease. Through Arm-PCR of CDR3 regions and iRepertoire HTBI primers, TCR beta libraries were built. TCRdb analysed the multiplex PCR reads with MiXCR anew, one entry per CDR3 protein. Here the sample spans about 240,000 distinct CDR3 sequences, just over 20% being singletons. Described time point: newly diagnosed GD, antithyroid drugs for less than 3 months. From RNA extracted from PBMCs, the TCR library was made. Sequencing used peripheral blood mononuclear cells (PBMCs), obtained at new diagnosis, from a patient treated with antithyroid drugs. These receptors came from a female donor with Graves disease.

At least ten counts were recorded for this clonotype. The chain has TRBV12-3 or TRBV12-4 and TRBJ1-6, with 8 bases matching TRBD1. This CDR3 is 14 amino acids long. The junction had 4 bases not matched to a gene; V was cut back by 3 bases and J by 9 bases. CDR3 DNA: TGTGCCAGCAGTTTTGGACAGGGAGGTTCACCCCTCCACTTT. This gives the protein CASSFGQGGSPLHF.

The chain uses TRBV18 and TRBJ2-2; D unclear. There are 13 residues in the CDR3. V lost 6 bases and J lost 6, with 11 bases in between. Germline CDR1 and CDR2: KGHSH and LQKENI. CDR3 nucleotide sequence: TGTGCCAGCTCGCAGGAACCGTCCGGGGAGCTGTTTTTT. Amino acids: CASSQEPSGELFF.

Only one count was recorded for this clonotype. A far larger clone differs by one base, so this is likely a read error. J is TRBJ2-1 and V is TRBV28, with 14 bases identical to TRBD2. The CDR3 totals 19 residues. V shed 1 base and J 13 bases; nucleotides not matched to a gene: 18. Looked up from germline, CDR1 is MDHEN and CDR2 is SYDVKM. The DNA of the CDR3 is TGTGCCAGCAGTTTATACGCCGGGACTAGCGGGGGCTACCAAGAGACCCAGTTCTTC. Its translation: CASSLYAGTSGGYQETQFF.